This T cell receptor beta chain appears in the sequencing data of a study of T cells in Graves' hyperthyroidism and ophthalmopathy. Amplified regions were TCR beta CDR3 sequences from RNA transcripts. RT-PCR in the first round (using the HTBI primer set) targeted the TCR CDR3. MiXCR, applied by TCRdb to the multiplex PCR reads, yields one record per CDR3 protein. The sample includes approximately 500,000 distinct CDR3 sequences, just over 45% seen only once; the top ten take approximately 7.5%. Whole-study results and caveats: A model built on 13 V-J features separated ophthalmopathy from stable hyperthyroidism. Blood also contained most expanded thyroid clonotypes above 0.001.

To note about this clonotype: Its antigen is still unknown.

Subjects aged 18 to 65 presented with newly diagnosed hyperthyroidism of less than 2 months' duration. Diagnostic assessment was based on clinical symptoms, serum thyroxine and TRAb, thyroid ultrasound and orbital computed tomography. V was pared by 6 bases and J by 9 bases, with 17 bases between. The CDR3 has 13 residues. The sequence was collected from a woman under 30 with Graves' hyperthyroidism. This rearrangement joins TRBV12-3 or TRBV12-4 to TRBJ2-5; perhaps TRBD1 as D (6 bases). Sequencing used peripheral blood or thyroid tissue (not recorded which). The CDR3 is CASSPTGLGPQYF. The CDR3 nucleotides read TGTGCCAGCAGCCCTACAGGGCTAGGGCCCCAGTACTTC.